These 15 T cell receptor beta chains were sequenced from one sample in a study of OX40 agonist ivuxolimab in advanced cancers. The repertoire was sequenced with immunoSEQ multiplex PCR; TCRdb's copy has only in-frame clones and lacks some. This sample has tens of thousands of clones; roughly 90% occur once, and the top ten carry around 11%. The source was CD4+ or CD8+ T cells sorted from blood, collected in a trial of the OX40 agonist ivuxolimab. These receptors originate from an adult with an advanced solid tumor such as melanoma, head and neck, liver or kidney cancer.

The rearrangement uses TRBV9 and TRBJ1-4; D unresolved. V lost 0 bases and J 8 bases, leaving 11 bases between the germline ends. Germline loops: CDR1 SGDLS, CDR2 YYNGEE. The CDR3 has 14 amino acids. Here the CDR3 DNA reads TGTGCCAGCAGCGTAGGGCTGACGGTCGAAAAACTGTTTTTT. This encodes CASSVGLTVEKLFF. Variable domain in full (rest from reference TRBV9 and TRBJ1-4): DSGVTQTPKHLITATGQRVTLRCSPRSGDLSVYWYQQSLDQGLQFLIQYYNGEERAKGNILERFSAQQFPDLHSELNLSSLELGDSALYFCASSVGLTVEKLFFGSGTQLSVL.

This clone was counted between two and nine times. The V call is TRBV4-3, the J call TRBJ2-3, with D perhaps TRBD1 (6 bases). Trimming took off 0 bases at V and 4 bases at J, with 17 bases between the two ends. Germline lookup yields CDR1 LGHNA and CDR2 YSLEER. The CDR3 runs to 17 residues. The chain's CDR3 is CASSQEASQGWADTQYF. CDR3 sequence (DNA): TGCGCCAGCAGCCAAGAAGCGTCGCAGGGGTGGGCAGATACGCAGTATTTT.

The rearrangement joins TRBV7-8 to TRBJ1-2; the D is unclear. The CDR3 extends over 12 amino acids. In germline, CDR1 is SGHVS, CDR2 FQNEAQ. The V end was cut by 4 bases, the J end by 4 bases, with 7 bases between. The DNA of the CDR3 is TGTGCCAGCAGCTCCTCCAGCTATGGCTACACCTTC. It translates to CASSSSSYGYTF.

The chain employs TRBV9 and TRBJ2-3; D gene unclear. CDR1 and CDR2 (germline): SGDLS, YYNGEE. The V end was cut by 0 bases, the J end by 5 bases, with 7 bases between. The length of the CDR3 is 13 residues. Here the CDR3 DNA reads TGTGCCAGCAGCGTAGGGGGTATAGATACGCAGTATTTT. This sequence encodes CASSVGGIDTQYF.

The chain couples TRBV4-3 to TRBJ1-6; D not certain. This CDR3 is built from 15 residues. Per the germline V gene, CDR1 is LGHNA and CDR2 is YSLEER. Trimming pared 0 bases from V and 6 bases from J, leaving 9 bases between. The CDR3 sequence: CASSQDSRANSPLHF. The CDR3 DNA reads TGCGCCAGCAGCCAAGATTCACGGGCTAATTCACCCCTCCACTTT.

This clone turned up a few times. This chain connects TRBV5-6 to TRBJ1-1, with 8 bases lining up with TRBD1. Germline V CDR1 and CDR2: SGHDT, YYEEEE. J lost 1 base, V lost 4 bases, and 9 bases had no gene match. CDR3 length: 16 residues. As DNA, the CDR3 is TGTGCCAGCAGCCCAAGCAGGGGGCGTCAGAACACTGAAGCTTTCTTT. Translation: CASSPSRGRQNTEAFF.

The chain combines TRBV6-5 with TRBJ2-7; 10 positions agree with TRBD2. J was trimmed by 3 bases and V by 4 bases; bases with no gene match: 9. The germline CDR1 and CDR2 sequences are MNHEY and SVGAGI. The CDR3 is 16 amino acids. CDR3 sequence (DNA): TGTGCCAGCAGTTCCGCCCTCAAGCGGGGGGGCTACGAGCAGTACTTC. This encodes CASSSALKRGGYEQYF.

The chain is built from TRBV9 and TRBJ2-3; TRBD2 matches at 8 bases. The V segment lost 4 bases and the J segment 5 bases; nucleotides outside the gene matches: 18. CDR3 length: 18 residues. Germline assignment: CDR1 SGDLS and CDR2 YYNGEE. In nucleotides, the CDR3 is TGTGCCAGCAGCCCCTCAAACTGGGGGGGACTAGTGGGAGATACGCAGTATTTT. Amino acids: CASSPSNWGGLVGDTQYF.

The chain joins TRBV7-9 to TRBJ2-7; no clear D gene. Germline V lookup: CDR1 SEHNR, CDR2 FQNEAQ (reference sequence). The length of the CDR3 is 11 residues. With 3 bases removed from V and 4 bases from J, the gap between germline ends came to 4 bases. DNA for the CDR3: TGTGCCAGCAGCTTTGAGTACGAGCAGTACTTC. Translation gives CASSFEYEQYF.

The CDR3: CASSSQGLPQHF. The CDR3 DNA sequence: TGTGCCAGCAGCTCCCAGGGTTTGCCCCAGCATTTT. The chain employs TRBV5-6 and TRBJ1-5, with D maybe TRBD1 (5 bases). The CDR3 covers 12 residues. Germline-derived CDR1 and CDR2 are SGHDT and YYEEEE. V was shortened by 3 bases and J by 9 bases, with 10 bases between the two germline ends. The full variable domain, in which reference TRBV5-6 and TRBJ1-5 provide the parts outside the CDR3, is DAGVTQSPTHLIKTRGQQVTLRCSPKSGHDTVSWYQQALGQGPQFIFQYYEEEERQRGNFPDRFSGHQFPNYSSELNVNALLLGDSALYLCASSSQGLPQHFGDGTRLSIL.

This clone occurred a few times. The chain joins TRBV4-3 to TRBJ2-3, with D possibly being TRBD2 (5 bases). The CDR3 sequence is 14 residues long. V lost 0 bases to trimming and J lost 3 bases, with 7 bases between them. Germline V gene sequence: CDR1 LGHNA, CDR2 YSLEER. CDR3 DNA: TGCGCCAGCAGCCAAGAGACGGGAACAGATACGCAGTATTTT. Its protein product is CASSQETGTDTQYF.

This clone has just one count. The chain recombines TRBV5-4 with TRBJ1-1, with unresolved D. Trimming took 2 bases from V and 1 from J, leaving 9 bases between them. Germline V gene lookup returns CDR1 SGHNT and CDR2 YYREEE (reference sequence). CDR3 size: 14 residues. CDR3 sequence: CASSFHPKNTEAFF. Written as DNA, the CDR3 is TGTGCCAGCAGCTTTCATCCGAAGAACACTGAAGCTTTCTTT.

This sequence joins TRBV19 and TRBJ2-5, with D tentatively TRBD2 (6 bases). V was trimmed by 6 bases and J by 5 bases, leaving 19 bases between them. The V gene's germline CDR1 is LNHDA and CDR2 SQIVND (reference sequence). CDR3 length: 15 residues. The CDR3 DNA reads TGTGCCAGTAGCAGGCAGGAGGGCAAGTGGGAGACCCAGTACTTC. Residues: CASSRQEGKWETQYF.

CDR3: CSVIGGAEGYTF. The CDR3 region has the DNA TGCAGCGTTATAGGGGGCGCAGAAGGCTACACCTTC. The rearrangement uses TRBV29-1 and TRBJ1-2, with 7 bases matching TRBD1. The V gene end was trimmed by 5 bases and the J gene end by 8 bases; junction bases not matched to a gene: 8. In germline, CDR1 is SQVTM, CDR2 ANQGSEA. This CDR3 is built from 12 residues.

V usage is TRBV4-2 and J usage is TRBJ1-3; D is unresolved. Germline loops: CDR1 LGHNA, CDR2 YNFKEQ. V was pared by 1 base and J by 0 bases, with 4 bases between. The CDR3 loop spans 14 amino acids. CDR3: CASSQASSGNTIYF. The CDR3 DNA follows: TGTGCCAGCAGCCAAGCGAGCTCTGGAAACACCATATATTTT.